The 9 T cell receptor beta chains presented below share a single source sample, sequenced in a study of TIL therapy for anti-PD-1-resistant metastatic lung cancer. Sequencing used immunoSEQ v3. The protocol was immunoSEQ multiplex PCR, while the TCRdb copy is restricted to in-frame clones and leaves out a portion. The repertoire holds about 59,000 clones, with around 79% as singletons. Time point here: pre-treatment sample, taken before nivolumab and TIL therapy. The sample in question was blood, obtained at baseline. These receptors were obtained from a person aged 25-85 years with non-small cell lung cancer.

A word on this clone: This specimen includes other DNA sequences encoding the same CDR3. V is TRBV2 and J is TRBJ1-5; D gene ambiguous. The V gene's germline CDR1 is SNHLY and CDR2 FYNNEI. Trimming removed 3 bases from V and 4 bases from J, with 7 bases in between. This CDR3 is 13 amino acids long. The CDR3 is CASSDRGNQPQHF. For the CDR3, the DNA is TGTGCCAGCAGTGATAGAGGGAATCAGCCCCAGCATTTT.

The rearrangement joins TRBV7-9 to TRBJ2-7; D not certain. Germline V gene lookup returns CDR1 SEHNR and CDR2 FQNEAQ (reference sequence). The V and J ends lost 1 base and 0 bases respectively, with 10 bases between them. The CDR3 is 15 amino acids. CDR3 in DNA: TGTGCCAGCAGCTTAGGTACCAGGAGCTCCTACGAGCAGTACTTC. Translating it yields CASSLGTRSSYEQYF.

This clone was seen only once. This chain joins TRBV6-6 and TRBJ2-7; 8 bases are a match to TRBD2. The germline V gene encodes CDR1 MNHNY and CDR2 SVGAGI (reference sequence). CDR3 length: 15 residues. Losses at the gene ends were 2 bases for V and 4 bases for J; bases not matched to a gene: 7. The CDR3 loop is CASSYNGGAGYEQYF. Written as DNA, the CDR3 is TGTGCCAGCAGTTACAACGGGGGGGCAGGGTACGAGCAGTACTTC.

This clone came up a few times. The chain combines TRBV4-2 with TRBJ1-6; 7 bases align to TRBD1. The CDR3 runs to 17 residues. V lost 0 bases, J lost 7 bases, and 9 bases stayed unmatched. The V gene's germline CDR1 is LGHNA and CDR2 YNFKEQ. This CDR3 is CASSQDLAGGINSPLHF. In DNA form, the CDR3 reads TGTGCCAGCAGCCAAGATCTGGCAGGGGGGATCAATTCACCCCTCCACTTT.

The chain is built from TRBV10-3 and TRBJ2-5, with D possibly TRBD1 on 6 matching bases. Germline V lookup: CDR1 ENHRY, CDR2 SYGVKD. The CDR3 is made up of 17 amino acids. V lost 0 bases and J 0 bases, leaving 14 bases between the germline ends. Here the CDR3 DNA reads TGTGCCATCAGTGAGTCTAGGGACACCTGGTACCAAGAGACCCAGTACTTC. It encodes CAISESRDTWYQETQYF.

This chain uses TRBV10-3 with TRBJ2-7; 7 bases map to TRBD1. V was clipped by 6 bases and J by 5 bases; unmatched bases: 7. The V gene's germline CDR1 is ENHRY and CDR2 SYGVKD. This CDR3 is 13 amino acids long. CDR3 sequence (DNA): TGTGCCATCAGATCGACAGGGATCCACGAGCAGTACTTC. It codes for CAIRSTGIHEQYF.

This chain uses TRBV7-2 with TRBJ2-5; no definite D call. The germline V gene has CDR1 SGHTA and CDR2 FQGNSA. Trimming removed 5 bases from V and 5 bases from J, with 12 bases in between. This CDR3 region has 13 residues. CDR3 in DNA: TGTGCCAGCAGCCGAACCTCTTCGGAGACCCAGTACTTC. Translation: CASSRTSSETQYF.

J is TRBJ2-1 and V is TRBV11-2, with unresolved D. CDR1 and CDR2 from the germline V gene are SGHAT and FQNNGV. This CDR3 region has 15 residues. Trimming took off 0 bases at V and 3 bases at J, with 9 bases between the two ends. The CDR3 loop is CASSLDFPSYNEQFF. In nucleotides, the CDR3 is TGTGCCAGCAGCTTAGACTTCCCGAGCTACAATGAGCAGTTCTTC.

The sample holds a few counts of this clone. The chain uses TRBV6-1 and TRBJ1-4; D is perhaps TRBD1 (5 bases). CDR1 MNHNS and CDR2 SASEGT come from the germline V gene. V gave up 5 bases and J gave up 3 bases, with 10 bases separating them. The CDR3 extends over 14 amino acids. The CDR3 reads CASSSQAPNEKLFF. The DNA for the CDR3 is TGTGCCAGCAGTTCACAGGCCCCTAATGAAAAACTGTTTTTT.